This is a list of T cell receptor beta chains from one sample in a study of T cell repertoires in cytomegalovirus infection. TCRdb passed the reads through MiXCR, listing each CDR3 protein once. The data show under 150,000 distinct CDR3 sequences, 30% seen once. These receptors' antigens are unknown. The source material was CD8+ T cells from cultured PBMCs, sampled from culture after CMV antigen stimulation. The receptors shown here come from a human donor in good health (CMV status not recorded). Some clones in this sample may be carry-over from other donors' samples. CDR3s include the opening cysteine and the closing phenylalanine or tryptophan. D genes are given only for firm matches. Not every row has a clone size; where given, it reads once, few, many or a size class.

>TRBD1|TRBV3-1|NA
CASRQGQGREAFF
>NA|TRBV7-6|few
CASAAGRPPTDTQYF
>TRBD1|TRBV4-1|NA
CASSRGQGEQETQYF
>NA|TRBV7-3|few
CASSFDAGMTGELFF
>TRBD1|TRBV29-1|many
CSVEDPGQGVHEQYF
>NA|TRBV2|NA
CARGLQPYNEQFF
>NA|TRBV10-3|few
CAISEDPAGAAYEQYF
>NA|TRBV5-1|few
CASSLASGLNTEAFF
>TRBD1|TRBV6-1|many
CAMRQGRNTEAFF
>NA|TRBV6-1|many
CASRDIRQPQETQYF
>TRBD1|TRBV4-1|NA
CASRRTGEDYGYTF
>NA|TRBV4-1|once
CASSPGTETEAFF
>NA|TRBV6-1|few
CASSEWAASLYNEQFF
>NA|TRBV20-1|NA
CSARDENPLQGGLGEQYF
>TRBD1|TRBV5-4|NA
CASSLVTGGSEQYF
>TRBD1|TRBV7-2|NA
CASSPTGGYSYEQYF